This T cell receptor (beta chain) was sequenced in a study of post-analysis software for immune sequencing data. Whole-study results and caveats: About five TRBV segments appeared more often in patients than in controls, and TRBV5-6, TRBV5-1 and TRBV20-1 were among these.

For this clonotype: Its antigen is undetermined.

Deletions cut 3 bases from V and 0 bases from J, with 11 bases between. Germline CDR1 is SQVTM and CDR2 is ANQGSEA. The CDR3 contains 14 residues. Prepared libraries of TCR beta cDNA carried unique molecular identifiers. In TCRdb, the PCR reads were re-called with MiXCR into one record per CDR3 protein. The table shows 740,000 or so distinct CDR3 sequences, with roughly 58% occurring only once. The chain recombines TRBV29-1 with TRBJ1-2; D is possibly TRBD1 (5 bases). The sequenced sample was blood. The TCR comes from a girl aged 10 to 17 with multiple sclerosis. The CDR3 here is CSVEETETNYGYTF. As DNA, the CDR3 is TGCAGCGTTGAGGAGACAGAAACTAACTATGGCTACACCTTC.